This entry is about one T cell receptor (beta chain). What it binds is unknown. Sequencing of TCR beta was carried out in blood CD8+ and CD4+ T cells. Deletions cut 7 bases from V and 11 bases from J, with 13 bases between. CDR1 is SQVTM and CDR2 is ANQGSEA in the germline V gene. CDR3 size: 10 residues. RNA amounts of about 0.5 to 1 ug underwent reverse transcription with random hexamers. From the immunoSEQ multiplex PCR reads, TCRdb called clonotypes with MiXCR, one entry per CDR3 protein. The top ten clones hold 0.16% of a sample with 150,000 or so distinct CDR3 sequences, roughly 96% of them seen once. This sample is drawn from a study of CD8 T cells in Susac syndrome. Study-level results: No clonal expansion appeared among CD4+ T cells in Susac patients.

This rearrangement joins TRBV29-1 to TRBJ2-3; D possibly matches TRBD1 or TRBD2 (5 bases each). Sequencing was carried out using CD4+ T cells from PBMCs. The TCR comes from a human donor with Susac syndrome. The CDR3 region is CSAYRDLQYF. The CDR3 DNA reads as TGCAGCGCCTACCGGGACCTGCAGTATTTT.